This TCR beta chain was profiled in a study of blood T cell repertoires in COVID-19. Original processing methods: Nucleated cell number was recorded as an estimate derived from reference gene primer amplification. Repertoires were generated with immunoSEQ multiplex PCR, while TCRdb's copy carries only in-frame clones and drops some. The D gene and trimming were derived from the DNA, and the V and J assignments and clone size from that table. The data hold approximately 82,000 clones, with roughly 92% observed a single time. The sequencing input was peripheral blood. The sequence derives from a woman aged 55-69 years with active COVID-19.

The CDR3 DNA follows: TGTGCCAGCAGCTTAGCGATGGGACAGGGTAACTATGGCTACACCTTC. Residues: CASSLAMGQGNYGYTF. The chain carries TRBV7-2 and TRBJ1-2; 9 bases are shared with TRBD1. Losses at the gene ends were 0 bases for V and 1 base for J; bases not matched to a gene: 3. Per the germline V gene, CDR1 is SGHTA and CDR2 is FQGNSA. The CDR3 totals 16 residues.